This entry lists 30 T cell receptor beta chains sequenced from one sample in a study of T cell responses to AZD1222 COVID-19 vaccine. Profiling relied on immunoSEQ multiplex PCR, and the TCRdb table lists in-frame clones only, not all of them. The repertoire holds 110,000 to 150,000 clones, with roughly 91% as singletons. Material: peripheral blood, obtained on day 0 of AZD1222 vaccination. The source of these receptors is an adult in good health.

The chain combines TRBV11-3 with TRBJ2-3; 10 bases are a match to TRBD2. Looked up from germline, CDR1 is SGHNT and CDR2 is YENEEA. V shed 5 bases, J shed 6 bases, and the junction held 5 bases outside the gene matches. The CDR3 totals 14 residues. CDR3 sequence reads: CASSVAGGQDTQYF. The CDR3, as DNA: TGTGCCAGCAGCGTAGCGGGGGGACAGGATACGCAGTATTTT.

This clone was counted between two and nine times. The chain carries TRBV27 and TRBJ1-5; D ambiguous. Germline values: CDR1 MNHEY, CDR2 SMNVEV (reference sequence). V lost 2 bases, J lost 7 bases, and 9 bases lay in between. The CDR3 is 13 residues long. The CDR3 DNA is TGTGCCAGCAGTTTAGGGTCGGGACAGCCCCAGCATTTT. It translates to CASSLGSGQPQHF.

The chain is built from TRBV7-2 and TRBJ1-4, with 7 bases aligning to TRBD1. The germline V gene has CDR1 SGHTA and CDR2 FQGNSA. This CDR3 spans 14 amino acids. The junction had 6 bases not matched to a gene; V was cut back by 4 bases and J by 7 bases. CDR3 nucleotides: TGTGCCAGCAGCTCACAGGGGATTACTGAAAAACTGTTTTTT. Translated, it gives CASSSQGITEKLFF.

V is TRBV6-5 and J is TRBJ2-1, with 7 bases that match TRBD2. J gave up 3 bases and V 1 base, and 6 bases lay outside the gene matches. The germline V gene encodes CDR1 MNHEY and CDR2 SVGAGI. The CDR3 runs 16 residues. CDR3 residues: CASSYWRGGLYNEQFF. The CDR3 nucleotides read TGTGCCAGCAGTTACTGGCGCGGGGGTCTCTACAATGAGCAGTTCTTC.

V usage is TRBV14 and J usage is TRBJ2-1; D is unresolved. The CDR3 is made up of 15 amino acids. V lost 4 bases to trimming and J lost 3 bases, with 13 bases between them. The V gene's germline CDR1 is SGHDN and CDR2 FVKESK. CDR3 protein: CASSPRAQIYNEQFF. The CDR3 region has the DNA TGTGCCAGCAGCCCGAGAGCACAGATCTACAATGAGCAGTTCTTC.

CDR3: CAISNIHATGGSYEQYF. Here the CDR3 DNA reads TGTGCCATCAGTAATATACACGCGACAGGAGGCTCCTACGAGCAGTACTTC. The V call is TRBV10-3, the J call TRBJ2-7; TRBD1 is a possible D gene (6 bases). The CDR3 sequence is 17 residues long. With 5 bases removed from V and 0 bases from J, the gap between germline ends came to 20 bases. CDR1 and CDR2 (germline): ENHRY, SYGVKD.

V gene TRBV6-4 combines with J gene TRBJ2-1; 11 bases fit TRBD2. The CDR3 runs 15 residues. CDR1 is MRHNA and CDR2 is SNTAGT in the germline V gene. The V gene end was trimmed by 2 bases and the J gene end by 5 bases; junction bases not matched to a gene: 2. The CDR3 region has the DNA TGTGCCAGCAGTGACGCTAGCGGGGGGAACAATGAGCAGTTCTTC. The encoded protein is CASSDASGGNNEQFF.

This clone was counted once. J is TRBJ1-4 and V is TRBV19, with D uncertain. The CDR3 consists of 13 residues. With 5 bases removed from V and 8 bases from J, the gap between germline ends came to 12 bases. Germline CDR1 and CDR2: LNHDA and SQIVND (reference sequence). CDR3 in amino acids: CASSARRMEKLFF. DNA of the CDR3: TGTGCCAGTAGTGCCCGACGGATGGAAAAACTGTTTTTT. The complete variable domain, with remaining parts taken from reference TRBV19 and TRBJ1-4, reads DGGITQSPKYLFRKEGQNVTLSCEQNLNHDAMYWYRQDPGQGLRLIYYSQIVNDFQKGDIAEGYSVSREKKESFPLTVTSAQKNPTAFYLCASSARRMEKLFFGSGTQLSVL.

The chain joins TRBV30 to TRBJ1-4; 8 bases are shared with TRBD1. From germline, CDR1 is GTSNPN and CDR2 SVGIG (reference sequence). The CDR3 sequence is 14 residues long. With 5 bases clipped from V and 7 bases from J, the junction kept 9 bases outside the gene matches. CDR3 bases: TGTGCCTGGCCAGGGACAGGAGTAGGTGAAAAACTGTTTTTT. Translation gives CAWPGTGVGEKLFF.

This rearrangement joins TRBV4-1 to TRBJ1-2; 7 bases map to TRBD1. The germline gives CDR1 MGHRA, CDR2 YSYEKL. This CDR3 is built from 13 residues. V dropped 1 base and J dropped 8; count of bases not matched to a gene: 4. The CDR3 coding sequence is TGCGCCAGCAGCCAAGGACAGGGATTAGGCTACACCTTC. Protein sequence: CASSQGQGLGYTF.

This sequence joins TRBV10-3 and TRBJ2-2; the match to TRBD2 covers 7 bases. The length of the CDR3 is 15 residues. The V gene end was trimmed by 8 bases and the J gene end by 1 base; junction bases not matched to a gene: 7. CDR1 is ENHRY and CDR2 is SYGVKD in the germline V gene. CDR3 protein: CAIPLGLVNTGELFF. DNA for the CDR3: TGTGCCATCCCTCTCGGACTAGTGAACACCGGGGAGCTGTTTTTT.

The rearrangement uses TRBV7-8 and TRBJ2-7; D may be TRBD2 (6 bases). Trimming pared 1 base from V and 3 bases from J, leaving 13 bases between. The CDR3 is made up of 15 amino acids. CDR1 is SGHVS, CDR2 FQNEAQ, per germline. In nucleotides, the CDR3 is TGTGCCAGCAGCTTAGGGGCGGGGTCAAACTACGAGCAGTACTTC. Translation: CASSLGAGSNYEQYF.

The rearrangement uses TRBV5-1 and TRBJ1-3; D unclear. Trimming left V 0 bases short and J 0 bases short, with 4 bases between. Germline V gene lookup returns CDR1 SGHRS and CDR2 YFSETQ. This CDR3 has 14 amino acids. CDR3 DNA: TGCGCCAGCAGCTTGGGTGACTCTGGAAACACCATATATTTT. This sequence encodes CASSLGDSGNTIYF.

J is TRBJ2-1 and V is TRBV2; D is undetermined. This CDR3 is 13 amino acids long. CDR1 SNHLY and CDR2 FYNNEI come from the germline V gene. Trimming stripped 11 bases from V and 4 bases from J, with 15 bases between. In DNA form, the CDR3 reads TGTGCCGTCACCCCTGGGCAGTACAATGAGCAGTTCTTC. It translates to CAVTPGQYNEQFF.

The V gene is TRBV12-3 or TRBV12-4, the J gene TRBJ1-2; no firm D call. V was pared by 3 bases and J by 2 bases, with 7 bases between. The CDR3 spans 13 residues. The CDR3 region is CASSFVTNYGYTF. The CDR3 nucleotides read TGTGCCAGCAGTTTTGTGACGAACTATGGCTACACCTTC.

The V and J genes are TRBV15 and TRBJ1-2; D remains unclear. V was cut by 0 bases and J by 1 base, with 18 bases left in between. Per germline, CDR1 LNHNV and CDR2 YYDKDF (reference sequence). CDR3 length: 18 residues. CDR3 in DNA: TGTGCCACCAGCAGAGACATAGGTACAATCACTTATAACTATGGCTACACCTTC. Translation: CATSRDIGTITYNYGYTF.

The chain links TRBV4-1 to TRBJ1-4; D is unresolved. The CDR3 has 11 amino acids. The germline V and J ends were trimmed by 4 bases and 5 bases, with 2 bases remaining between them. In germline, CDR1 is MGHRA, CDR2 YSYEKL. The CDR3: CASSLNEKLFF. The CDR3 DNA reads as TGCGCCAGCAGCCTCAATGAAAAACTGTTTTTT.

The chain uses TRBV3-1 (or the pseudogene TRBV3-2) and TRBJ2-1; tentatively, D is TRBD1 (6 bases). The CDR3 is made up of 16 amino acids. Per germline, CDR1 LGHDT and CDR2 YNNKEL (reference sequence). Trimming took 0 bases from V and 6 from J, leaving 15 bases between them. CDR3 region: CASSQEGGGIGNEQFF. CDR3 sequence (DNA): TGTGCCAGCAGCCAAGAAGGGGGTGGGATAGGCAATGAGCAGTTCTTC.

The chain uses TRBV5-1 and TRBJ2-3; 12 bases map to TRBD2. V shed 1 base and J 3 bases; nucleotides not matched to a gene: 3. Germline CDR1 and CDR2: SGHRS and YFSETQ. The CDR3 runs 16 residues. CDR3 DNA: TGCGCCAGCAGCTTGAAACTAGCGGGGGGAACAGATACGCAGTATTTT. Amino acids: CASSLKLAGGTDTQYF.

V and J are TRBV18 and TRBJ1-5; D is undetermined. This CDR3 comprises 13 residues. Per germline, CDR1 KGHSH and CDR2 LQKENI. Trimming took off 8 bases at V and 4 bases at J, with 12 bases between the two ends. DNA of the CDR3: TGTGCCAGCCAGGCGGCGGTTAATCAGCCCCAGCATTTT. It specifies CASQAAVNQPQHF.

The genes are TRBV19 and TRBJ2-4, with D possibly being TRBD1 or TRBD2 (5 bases each). Germline lookup yields CDR1 LNHDA and CDR2 SQIVND (reference sequence). The CDR3 length is 19 residues. V lost 1 base and J lost 0, with 19 bases in between. For the CDR3, the DNA is TGTGCCAGTAGTATAGTGGGGGACGGACTTACTTTAGCCAAAAACATTCAGTACTTC. Translating it yields CASSIVGDGLTLAKNIQYF.

The chain combines TRBV7-6 with TRBJ1-1; D is unclear. Deletions cut 1 base from V and 1 base from J, with 4 bases between. The CDR3 has 13 residues. Looked up from germline, CDR1 is SGHVS and CDR2 is FNYEAQ. The CDR3 spells CASSLEKNTEAFF. The DNA for the CDR3 is TGTGCCAGCAGCTTAGAGAAGAACACTGAAGCTTTCTTT.

The chain couples TRBV13 to TRBJ1-1; D is undetermined. CDR1 and CDR2 (germline): PRHDT, FYEKMQ (reference sequence). This CDR3 has 14 residues. V was pared by 5 bases and J by 0 bases, with 10 bases between. The CDR3 nucleotides are TGTGCCAGCAGCGCTACTACTTTGAACACTGAAGCTTTCTTT. Translation: CASSATTLNTEAFF. Combining the CDR3 with reference TRBV13 and TRBJ1-1 gives the whole variable domain AAGVIQSPRHLIKEKRETATLKCYPIPRHDTVYWYQQGPGQDPQFLISFYEKMQSDKGSIPDRFSAQQFSDYHSELNMSSLELGDSALYFCASSATTLNTEAFFGQGTRLTVV.

In its sample, this clone was seen a few times. This chain joins TRBV5-1 and TRBJ2-2, with D tentatively TRBD1 (6 bases). CDR1 and CDR2 (germline): SGHRS, YFSETQ. Trimming removed 6 bases from V and 5 bases from J, with 17 bases in between. The CDR3 spans 15 residues. The CDR3 bases are TGCGCCAGCACCCCAACAGGGATGGGGACCGGGGAGCTGTTTTTT. The encoded protein is CASTPTGMGTGELFF.

This sequence joins TRBV11-3 and TRBJ2-5; unclear D gene. Deletions cut 5 bases from V and 8 bases from J, with 18 bases between. Germline V gives CDR1 SGHNT, CDR2 YENEEA. This CDR3 has 14 residues. The CDR3 DNA reads TGTGCCAGCAGCCCTCCCCTGGAGCGATCAACCCAGTACTTC. Amino acid sequence: CASSPPLERSTQYF.

The rearrangement joins TRBV10-3 to TRBJ1-1; D unresolved. CDR1 is ENHRY and CDR2 is SYGVKD in the germline V gene. The CDR3 totals 13 residues. Trimming shortened V by 2 bases and J by 1 base, and 5 bases separated the two germline ends. DNA of the CDR3: TGTGCCATCAGTGAGGCAGCGAACACTGAAGCTTTCTTT. Translating gives CAISEAANTEAFF.

The rearrangement joins TRBV9 to TRBJ2-1; tentatively, D is TRBD2 (6 bases). This CDR3 has 14 residues. From germline, CDR1 is SGDLS and CDR2 YYNGEE. Trimming pared 0 bases from V and 6 bases from J, leaving 10 bases between. Here the CDR3 DNA reads TGTGCCAGCAGCGTAGATGTCGGGGGCAATGAGCAGTTCTTC. It specifies CASSVDVGGNEQFF.

This chain links TRBV11-2 with TRBJ1-4, with 8 bases that match TRBD1. The V and J ends lost 6 bases and 0 bases, in that order; junction bases with no gene match: 9. The CDR3 totals 17 residues. Germline V lookup: CDR1 SGHAT, CDR2 FQNNGV. CDR3 in amino acids: CASRTGTGLTTNEKLFF. In DNA form, the CDR3 reads TGTGCCAGCAGAACCGGGACAGGACTTACAACTAATGAAAAACTGTTTTTT.

The J gene is TRBJ1-1, the V gene TRBV24-1; D not resolved. V was trimmed by 2 bases and J by 1 base, leaving 10 bases between them. There are 15 residues in the CDR3. CDR1 and CDR2 (germline): KGHDR, SFDVKD. The CDR3: CATSDSRTGNTEAFF. The CDR3 coding sequence is TGTGCCACCAGTGATTCCCGGACGGGGAACACTGAAGCTTTCTTT.

This sequence joins TRBV9 and TRBJ1-1; D is undetermined. The CDR3 length is 12 residues. Germline V gene data show CDR1 as SGDLS and CDR2 as YYNGEE. V shed 3 bases and J shed 2 bases, with 5 bases lying between them. The CDR3 DNA is TGTGCCAGCAGCGGCAGTAACACTGAAGCTTTCTTT. Protein: CASSGSNTEAFF.